The present T cell receptor beta chain was sequenced within a study of blood T cell repertoires in COVID-19. Across the whole study: Acute and convalescent COVID-19 samples came from the United States, Italy and Spain. Sources were T cells, B-cell-depleted T cells, or PBMCs; the material itself was cDNA or gDNA.

Original data processing: Using reference gene primer amplification, nucleated cell counts were estimated. TCRdb keeps only in-frame clones here, not all; method: immunoSEQ multiplex PCR. That table supplies the V and J calls and clone size; D and trimming were determined from the DNA. The table includes 200,000 to 250,000 clones, around 84% detected once. This clone showed up just a few times. In germline, CDR1 is LNHDA, CDR2 SQIVND (reference sequence). V was pared by 6 bases and J by 0 bases, with 4 bases of the junction left unmatched. This CDR3 is 15 amino acids long. This clonotype originated in a woman at least 80 years old with active or convalescent COVID-19. The sequencing input was peripheral blood. The gene calls are TRBV19 and TRBJ2-2; 7 bases fit TRBD1. The DNA for the CDR3 is TGTGCCAGTAGACCGGGACAGACGAACACCGGGGAGCTGTTTTTT. It is translated as CASRPGQTNTGELFF.